Presented here are 18 T cell receptor beta chains from one specimen sequenced in a study of shared clonotypes between healthy human individuals. Repertoires were generated with immunoSEQ multiplex PCR, while TCRdb's copy carries only in-frame clones and drops some. The repertoire holds roughly 1.4 million clones, with 98% as singletons. Sequencing was carried out using naive CD4+ T cells sorted from blood. Subset given: CD45RA+ positively selected. Receptor source: a man aged 25 to 45 in good health.

This chain connects TRBV18 to TRBJ2-2; D remains unclear. V lost 4 bases to trimming and J lost 3 bases, with 9 bases between them. This CDR3 spans 14 amino acids. Germline CDR1 is KGHSH and CDR2 is LQKENI. CDR3 protein: CASSQKQYTGELFF. DNA of the CDR3: TGTGCCAGCTCACAAAAACAGTACACCGGGGAGCTGTTTTTT.

V is TRBV28 and J is TRBJ2-7; 7 bases align to TRBD1. Germline-derived CDR1 and CDR2 are MDHEN and SYDVKM. Trimming removed 6 bases from V and 3 bases from J; junction bases left unmatched: 8. This CDR3 comprises 14 residues. The DNA of the CDR3 is TGTGCCAGCAGGACCGGGACAGCTTACTACGAGCAGTACTTC. It translates to CASRTGTAYYEQYF.

A single count supports this clone. V is TRBV9 and J is TRBJ2-1, with 9 bases that match TRBD1. CDR1 and CDR2 (germline): SGDLS, YYNGEE. The junction had 7 bases not matched to a gene; V was cut back by 2 bases and J by 7 bases. The CDR3 runs 15 residues. CDR3 sequence: CASSVSGTGRNEQFF. The CDR3 nucleotides are TGTGCCAGCAGCGTCTCCGGGACAGGGCGGAATGAGCAGTTCTTC.

This clone was counted a single time. The V call is TRBV28, the J call TRBJ1-5, with D possibly TRBD1 on 6 matching bases. Trimming stripped 3 bases from V and 0 bases from J, with 15 bases between. Germline CDR1 and CDR2: MDHEN and SYDVKM. The CDR3 extends over 17 amino acids. The CDR3: CASSFRGGAYSNQPQHF. CDR3 coding DNA: TGTGCCAGCAGTTTTCGTGGGGGCGCGTATAGCAATCAGCCCCAGCATTTT.

The chain employs TRBV5-1 and TRBJ1-1; D is unresolved. The CDR3 runs 14 residues. Germline V gives CDR1 SGHRS, CDR2 YFSETQ. V dropped 0 bases and J dropped 3 bases, with 9 bases sitting between them. CDR3 residues: CASSLAKGYTEAFF. CDR3 coding DNA: TGCGCCAGCAGCTTGGCCAAAGGGTACACTGAAGCTTTCTTT.

The sample holds one count of this clone. The CDR3 sequence is CASSPRQGSQETQYF. The CDR3 nucleotides are TGTGCCAGCAGCCCGAGACAGGGTTCCCAAGAGACCCAGTACTTC. This chain links TRBV7-9 with TRBJ2-5; 7 bases line up with TRBD1. The junction had 7 bases not matched to a gene; V was cut back by 5 bases and J by 1 base. Germline CDR1 reads SEHNR; CDR2 reads FQNEAQ (reference sequence). The CDR3 is 15 residues long.

The rearrangement uses TRBV29-1 and TRBJ2-3; D ambiguous. Trimming pared 8 bases from V and 8 bases from J, leaving 14 bases between. The CDR3 totals 11 residues. Looked up from germline, CDR1 is SQVTM and CDR2 is ANQGSEA. The CDR3 sequence: CSFQGTGTQYF. The CDR3 DNA reads TGCAGCTTCCAAGGAACGGGTACGCAGTATTTT.

V gene TRBV11-3 combines with J gene TRBJ2-5, with 11 positions matching TRBD2. Germline V gives CDR1 SGHNT, CDR2 YENEEA. The V segment lost 1 base and the J segment 1 base; nucleotides outside the gene matches: 5. The CDR3 spans 17 residues. CDR3 DNA: TGTGCCAGCAGCTTAGGGCTAGCGGGAGGATTCCAAGAGACCCAGTACTTC. It yields the protein CASSLGLAGGFQETQYF. The full variable domain, rest sourced from reference TRBV11-3 and TRBJ2-5, is EAGVVQSPRYKIIEKKQPVAFWCNPISGHNTLYWYLQNLGQGPELLIRYENEEAVDDSQLPKDRFSAERLKGVDSTLKIQPAELGDSAVYLCASSLGLAGGFQETQYFGPGTRLLVL.

This clone has just one count. The rearrangement links TRBV6-5 to TRBJ2-4; no clear D. Trimming cost V 5 bases and J 8 bases, with 13 bases left between them. The CDR3 extends over 13 amino acids. Germline V lookup: CDR1 MNHEY, CDR2 SVGAGI. CDR3 nucleotides: TGTGCCAGCAGTCGGACGGTCTTGGACATTCAGTACTTC. This translates into CASSRTVLDIQYF.

In DNA, the CDR3 is TGTGCCAGCAGCTTAGACAGGTCTACCTATGGCTACACCTTC. It codes for CASSLDRSTYGYTF. The chain has TRBV7-2 and TRBJ1-2, with a tentative D call TRBD1 (5 bases). The CDR3 spans 14 residues. The V end was cut by 1 base, the J end by 4 bases, with 10 bases between. Germline lookup yields CDR1 SGHTA and CDR2 FQGNSA.

The chain joins TRBV7-3 to TRBJ2-1, with 10 bases identical to TRBD2. Germline lookup yields CDR1 SGHTA and CDR2 FQGTGA. Unmatched junction bases numbered 2, after V lost 2 bases and J lost 7 bases. The CDR3 is made up of 14 amino acids. Here the CDR3 reads CASSLLAGGNEQFF. CDR3 DNA sequence: TGTGCCAGCAGCTTATTAGCGGGAGGAAATGAGCAGTTCTTC.

The chain carries TRBV14 and TRBJ1-5, with 9 bases fitting TRBD1. The CDR3 is made up of 14 amino acids. Per the germline V gene, CDR1 is SGHDN and CDR2 is FVKESK. The trim removed 4 bases at V and 4 bases at J, leaving 2 bases unmatched. For the CDR3, the DNA is TGTGCCAGCAGCCCGACAGGGGGTAATCAGCCCCAGCATTTT. It specifies CASSPTGGNQPQHF. The full variable domain, with the rest looked up from reference TRBV14 and TRBJ1-5, is EAGVTQFPSHSVIEKGQTVTLRCDPISGHDNLYWYRRVMGKEIKFLLHFVKESKQDESGMPNNRFLAERTGGTYSTLKVQPAELEDSGVYFCASSPTGGNQPQHFGDGTRLSIL.

Remarks on this clone: The junction departs from germline at one end; a sequencing error may be responsible. The chain is built from TRBV18 and TRBJ2-2, with D maybe TRBD1 (6 bases). The CDR3 has 18 amino acids. The germline CDR1 and CDR2 sequences are KGHSH and LQKENI. The CDR3 DNA sequence: TGTGCCAGTTCACGTGGGGGCGCGAGGAAAACGAACACCGGGGAGCTGTTTTTT. It translates to CASSRGGARKTNTGELFF.

The chain employs TRBV10-2 and TRBJ2-7, with a weak D call TRBD2 (6 bases). V dropped 8 bases and J dropped 3 bases, with 17 bases sitting between them. In germline, CDR1 is WSHSY, CDR2 SAAADI. CDR3 length equals 14 residues. CDR3 amino acids: CASVTRRGDYEQYF. The CDR3 bases are TGCGCCAGCGTGACGAGGCGGGGAGACTACGAGCAGTACTTC.

V usage is TRBV10-1 and J usage is TRBJ2-7, with D possibly being TRBD1 (5 bases). Germline V lookup: CDR1 WNHNN, CDR2 SYGVQD (reference sequence). This CDR3 is 13 amino acids long. The germline V and J ends were trimmed by 2 bases and 3 bases, with 8 bases remaining between them. CDR3 sequence: CASSEGRGYEQYF. CDR3 bases: TGCGCCAGCAGTGAGGGAAGGGGCTACGAGCAGTACTTC.

This chain uses TRBV10-1 with TRBJ2-3; tentatively, D is TRBD1 (5 bases). Between the trimmed V and J ends, which lost 0 bases and 8 bases, there was a span of 9 bases. Germline V CDR1 and CDR2: WNHNN, SYGVQD (reference sequence). The CDR3 loop spans 13 amino acids. DNA for the CDR3: TGCGCCAGCAGTGAGTCGGGGCCGCGTACGCAGTATTTT. Residues: CASSESGPRTQYF.

The chain recombines TRBV7-9 with TRBJ2-3; 14 positions agree with TRBD2. The CDR3 covers 17 residues. The V gene end was trimmed by 3 bases and the J gene end by 2 bases; junction bases not matched to a gene: 4. The V gene's germline CDR1 is SEHNR and CDR2 FQNEAQ (reference sequence). The DNA of the CDR3 is TGTGCCAGCAGCTTTGGGGGACTAGCGGGAGACACAGATACGCAGTATTTT. This codes for CASSFGGLAGDTDTQYF. The whole variable domain, filled in from reference TRBV7-9 and TRBJ2-3, reads DTGVSQNPRHKITKRGQNVTFRCDPISEHNRLYWYRQTLGQGPEFLTYFQNEAQLEKSRLLSDRFSAERPKGSFSTLEIQRTEQGDSAMYLCASSFGGLAGDTDTQYFGPGTRLTVL.

The chain is built from TRBV7-9 and TRBJ2-5; D unclear. This CDR3 contains 13 residues. Germline V gene lookup returns CDR1 SEHNR and CDR2 FQNEAQ (reference sequence). The V gene lost 5 bases and the J gene lost 3 bases, with 10 bases spanning the gap. In DNA form, the CDR3 reads TGTGCCAGCAGCCGCGTCGGAAAAGAGACCCAGTACTTC. This gives the protein CASSRVGKETQYF. The full variable domain, with the rest looked up from reference TRBV7-9 and TRBJ2-5, is DTGVSQNPRHKITKRGQNVTFRCDPISEHNRLYWYRQTLGQGPEFLTYFQNEAQLEKSRLLSDRFSAERPKGSFSTLEIQRTEQGDSAMYLCASSRVGKETQYFGPGTRLLVL.